The present T cell receptor (beta chain) was sequenced within a study of T cells after yellow fever vaccination. This clonotype was seen a handful of times. Its cognate antigen is unknown. CDR1 is SGHVS, CDR2 FNYEAQ, per germline. CDR3 size: 15 residues. The V gene end was trimmed by 5 bases and the J gene end by 6 bases; junction bases not matched to a gene: 9. The study made its TCR cDNA through 5'RACE template switching. That step introduced a universal primer site along with UMIs. MiXCR was run by TCRdb on the 5' RACE reads, yielding one entry per CDR3 protein. The profile shows about 340,000 distinct CDR3 sequences, around 4.1% of them singletons. Findings and caveats of the study: The study re-detected most primary-vaccination clones after the booster (around 96% CD4, 85% to 90% CD8).

The sequence derives from a young man who received the YFV17D yellow fever vaccine. The chain links TRBV7-6 to TRBJ2-2, with 7 bases aligning to TRBD1. Sequenced here: PBMCs, sampled 5 days after the yellow fever booster vaccination. CDR3 protein: CASSPRTGRAGELFF. The CDR3 nucleotides are TGTGCCAGCAGCCCTAGGACAGGAAGGGCCGGGGAGCTGTTTTTT. The complete variable domain, with remaining parts taken from reference TRBV7-6 and TRBJ2-2, reads GAGVSQSPRYKVTKRGQDVALRCDPISGHVSLYWYRQALGQGPEFLTYFNYEAQQDKSGLPNDRFSAERPEGSISTLTIQRTEQRDSAMYRCASSPRTGRAGELFFGEGSRLTVL.